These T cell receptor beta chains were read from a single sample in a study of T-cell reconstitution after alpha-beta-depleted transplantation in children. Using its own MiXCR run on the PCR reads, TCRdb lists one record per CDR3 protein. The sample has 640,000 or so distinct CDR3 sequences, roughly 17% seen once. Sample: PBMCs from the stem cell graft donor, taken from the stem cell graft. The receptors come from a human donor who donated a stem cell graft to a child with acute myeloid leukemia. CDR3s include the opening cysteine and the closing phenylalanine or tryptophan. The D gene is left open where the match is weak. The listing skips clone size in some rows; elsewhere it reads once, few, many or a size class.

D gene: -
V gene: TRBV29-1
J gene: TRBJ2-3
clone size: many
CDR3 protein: CSVNSPDTQYF
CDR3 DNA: TGCAGCGTTAACAGCCCAGATACGCAGTATTTT

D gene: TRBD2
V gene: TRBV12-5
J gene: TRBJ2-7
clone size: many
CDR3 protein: CASGLVIAGGSYEQYF
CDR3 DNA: TGTGCTAGTGGTTTGGTAATAGCGGGGGGCTCCTACGAGCAGTACTTC

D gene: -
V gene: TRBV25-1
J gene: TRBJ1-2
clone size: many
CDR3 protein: CASSVGYGYTF
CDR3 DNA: TGTGCCAGCAGTGTGGGGTATGGCTACACCTTC

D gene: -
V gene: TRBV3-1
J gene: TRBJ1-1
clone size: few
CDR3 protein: CASSPVGRTEAFF
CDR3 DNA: TGTGCCAGCAGCCCCGTGGGGAGAACTGAAGCTTTCTTT

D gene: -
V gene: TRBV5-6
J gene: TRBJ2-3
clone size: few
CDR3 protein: CASSLHVGTFTDTQYF
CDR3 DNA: TGTGCCAGCAGCTTGCACGTGGGGACTTTCACAGATACGCAGTATTTT

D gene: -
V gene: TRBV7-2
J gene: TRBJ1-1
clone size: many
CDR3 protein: CASSLAEHGTEAFF
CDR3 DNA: TGTGCCAGCAGCTTAGCGGAACATGGCACTGAAGCTTTCTTT

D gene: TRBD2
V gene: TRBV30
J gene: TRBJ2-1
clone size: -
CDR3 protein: CAWRSGGSLYNEQFF
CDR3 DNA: TGTGCCTGGAGGTCGGGGGGGTCACTCTACAATGAGCAGTTCTTC

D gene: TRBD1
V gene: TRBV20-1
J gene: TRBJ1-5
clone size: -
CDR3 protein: CSANRDRGRQPQRF
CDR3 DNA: TGCAGTGCTAACCGGGACAGGGGGAGGCAGCCCCAGCGTTTT

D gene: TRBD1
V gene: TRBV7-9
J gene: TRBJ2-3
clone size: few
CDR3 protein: CASSQPTGLRLTDTQYF
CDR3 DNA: TGTGCCAGCAGCCAGCCGACAGGGCTAAGGTTAACAGATACGCAGTATTTT

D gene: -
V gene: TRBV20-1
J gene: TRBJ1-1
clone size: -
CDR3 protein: CSVHRAPNTEAFF
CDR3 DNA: TGCAGTGTTCACAGGGCACCGAACACTGAAGCTTTCTTT

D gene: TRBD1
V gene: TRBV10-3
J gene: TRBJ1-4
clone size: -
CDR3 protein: CAISDPTGGATNEKLFF
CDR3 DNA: TGTGCCATCAGTGACCCGACAGGGGGGGCAACTAATGAAAAACTGTTTTTT

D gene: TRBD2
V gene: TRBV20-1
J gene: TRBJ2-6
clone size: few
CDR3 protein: CSARERGSPGANVLTF
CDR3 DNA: TGCAGTGCTAGAGAGCGGGGGAGTCCTGGGGCCAACGTCCTGACTTTC

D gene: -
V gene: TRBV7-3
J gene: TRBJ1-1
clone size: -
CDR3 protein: CASSLTGSENTEAFF
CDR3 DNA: TGTGCCAGCAGCTTAACGGGTAGCGAGAACACTGAAGCTTTCTTT

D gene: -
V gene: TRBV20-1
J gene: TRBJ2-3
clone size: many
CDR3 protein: CSARVGRPDTQYF
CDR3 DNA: TGCAGTGCTAGAGTCGGGCGCCCAGATACGCAGTATTTT

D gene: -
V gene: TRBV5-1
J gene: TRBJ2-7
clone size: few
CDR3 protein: CASSLDGTPYEQYF
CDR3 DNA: TGCGCCAGCAGCTTGGATGGGACACCCTACGAGCAGTACTTC

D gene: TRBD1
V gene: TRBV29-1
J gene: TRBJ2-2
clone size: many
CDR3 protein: CSVEYRGRGELFF
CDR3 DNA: TGCAGCGTTGAATACAGGGGGCGAGGGGAGCTGTTTTTT

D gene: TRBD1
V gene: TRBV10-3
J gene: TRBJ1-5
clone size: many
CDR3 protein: CAISEGQGDQPQHF
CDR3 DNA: TGTGCCATCAGTGAAGGTCAGGGGGATCAGCCCCAGCATTTT

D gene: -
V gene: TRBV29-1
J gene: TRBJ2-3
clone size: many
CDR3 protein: CSVWLRYTDTQYF
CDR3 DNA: TGCAGCGTTTGGCTTAGGTACACAGATACGCAGTATTTT

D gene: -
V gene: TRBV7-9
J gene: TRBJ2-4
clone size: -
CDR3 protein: CASSAADLRDTKNIQYF
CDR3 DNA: TGTGCCAGCAGCGCGGCGGATCTCAGGGATACCAAAAACATTCAGTACTTC

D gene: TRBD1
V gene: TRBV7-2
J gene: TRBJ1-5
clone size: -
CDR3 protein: CASSLGGGQQNQPQHF
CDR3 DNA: TGTGCCAGCAGCTTAGGCGGGGGACAGCAGAATCAGCCCCAGCATTTT

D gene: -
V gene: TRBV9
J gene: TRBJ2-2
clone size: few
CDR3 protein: CASSVKGAAFTGELFF
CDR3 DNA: TGTGCCAGCAGCGTAAAAGGCGCTGCCTTCACCGGGGAGCTGTTTTTT

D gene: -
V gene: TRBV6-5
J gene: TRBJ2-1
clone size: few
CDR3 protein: CASELASYNEQFF
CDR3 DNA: TGTGCCAGCGAGTTGGCTTCCTACAATGAGCAGTTCTTC

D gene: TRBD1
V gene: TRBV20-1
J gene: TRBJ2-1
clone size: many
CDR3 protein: CSARDHSGGSSYNEQFF
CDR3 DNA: TGCAGTGCTAGAGACCATTCAGGGGGTAGCTCCTACAATGAGCAGTTCTTC

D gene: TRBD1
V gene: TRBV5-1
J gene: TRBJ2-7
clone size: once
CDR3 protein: CASAPPGTGDLNF
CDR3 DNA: TGCGCCAGCGCTCCCCCCGGGACAGGGGATTTGAACTTC